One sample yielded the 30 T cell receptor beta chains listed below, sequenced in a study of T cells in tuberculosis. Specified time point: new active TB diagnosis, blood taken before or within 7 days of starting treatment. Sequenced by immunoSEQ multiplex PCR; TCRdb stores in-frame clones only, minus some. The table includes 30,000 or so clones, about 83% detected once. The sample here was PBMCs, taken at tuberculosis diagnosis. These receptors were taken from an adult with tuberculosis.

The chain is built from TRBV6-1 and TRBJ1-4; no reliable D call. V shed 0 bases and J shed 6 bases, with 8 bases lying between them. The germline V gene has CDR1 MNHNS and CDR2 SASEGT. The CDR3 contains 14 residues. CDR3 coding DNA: TGTGCCAGCAGTGAAGCGCGGGGTTATGAAAAACTGTTTTTT. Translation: CASSEARGYEKLFF.

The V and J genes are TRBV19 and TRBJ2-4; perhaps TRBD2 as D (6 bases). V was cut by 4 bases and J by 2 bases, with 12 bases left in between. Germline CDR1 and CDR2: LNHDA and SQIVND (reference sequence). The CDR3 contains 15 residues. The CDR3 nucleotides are TGTGCCAGTAGTAGGGGCGGGGCTACCAAAAACATTCAGTACTTC. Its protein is CASSRGGATKNIQYF.

The CDR3 DNA is TGCGCCAGCAGCTGGGAGACTAGCGGGGGACACAATGAGCAGTTCTTC. This gives the protein CASSWETSGGHNEQFF. This chain uses TRBV5-1 with TRBJ2-1, with 12 bases aligning to TRBD2. V was pared by 3 bases and J by 5 bases, with 6 bases of the junction left unmatched. Germline CDR1 is SGHRS and CDR2 is YFSETQ. CDR3 length equals 16 residues.

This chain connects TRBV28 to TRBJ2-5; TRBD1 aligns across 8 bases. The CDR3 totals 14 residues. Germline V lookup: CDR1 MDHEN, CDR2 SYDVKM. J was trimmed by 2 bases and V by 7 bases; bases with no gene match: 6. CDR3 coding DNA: TGTGCCAGCACCGCAGGGGGCAGACAAGAGACCCAGTACTTC. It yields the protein CASTAGGRQETQYF.

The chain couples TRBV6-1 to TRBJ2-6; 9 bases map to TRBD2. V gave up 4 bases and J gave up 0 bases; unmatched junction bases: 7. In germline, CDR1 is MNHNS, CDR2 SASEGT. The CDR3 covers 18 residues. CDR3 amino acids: CASSGPGLANSGANVLTF. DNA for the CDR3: TGTGCCAGCAGTGGCCCGGGACTAGCCAACTCTGGGGCCAACGTCCTGACTTTC.

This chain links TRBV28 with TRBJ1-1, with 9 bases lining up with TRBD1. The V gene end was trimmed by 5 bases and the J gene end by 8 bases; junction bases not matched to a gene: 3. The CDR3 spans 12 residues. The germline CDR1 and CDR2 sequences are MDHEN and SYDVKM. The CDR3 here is CASSPGQGEAFF. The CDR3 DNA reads TGTGCCAGCAGTCCGGGACAGGGCGAAGCTTTCTTT.

The DNA for the CDR3 is TGTGCCAGCAGCTCGACGGACTTATACAATGAGCAGTTCTTC. Its protein product is CASSSTDLYNEQFF. The chain has TRBV7-8 and TRBJ2-1, with a possible D match to TRBD2 (5 bases). CDR1 and CDR2 (germline): SGHVS, FQNEAQ. The ends were cut back, 4 bases at V and 4 bases at J, with 11 bases in the middle. The CDR3 is made up of 14 amino acids. The whole variable domain, remainder taken from reference TRBV7-8 and TRBJ2-1, is GAGVSQSPRYKVAKRGQDVALRCDPISGHVSLFWYQQALGQGPEFLTYFQNEAQLDKSGLPSDRFFAERPEGSVSTLKIQRTQQEDSAVYLCASSSTDLYNEQFFGPGTRLTVL.

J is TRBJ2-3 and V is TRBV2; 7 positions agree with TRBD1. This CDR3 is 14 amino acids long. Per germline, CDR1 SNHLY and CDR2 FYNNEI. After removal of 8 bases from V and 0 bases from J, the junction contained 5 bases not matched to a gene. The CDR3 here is CASRRDRSTDTQYF. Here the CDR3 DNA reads TGTGCCAGCCGCCGGGACAGAAGCACAGATACGCAGTATTTT.

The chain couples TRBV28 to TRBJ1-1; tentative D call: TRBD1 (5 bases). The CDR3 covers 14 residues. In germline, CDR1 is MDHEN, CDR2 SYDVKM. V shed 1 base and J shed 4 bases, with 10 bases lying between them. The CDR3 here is CASSLSRGGTEAFF. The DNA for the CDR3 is TGTGCCAGCAGTTTATCTAGGGGCGGCACTGAAGCTTTCTTT.

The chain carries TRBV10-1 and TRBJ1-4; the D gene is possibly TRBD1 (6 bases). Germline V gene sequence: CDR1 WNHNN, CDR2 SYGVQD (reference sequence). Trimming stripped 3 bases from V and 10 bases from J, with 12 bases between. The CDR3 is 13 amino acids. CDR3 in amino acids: CASSEGGSRKLFF. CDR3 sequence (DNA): TGCGCCAGCAGTGAAGGGGGATCCCGAAAACTGTTTTTT.

The CDR3 here is CSVGESYEQYF. In DNA form, the CDR3 reads TGCAGCGTTGGGGAGTCCTACGAGCAGTACTTC. The chain has TRBV29-1 and TRBJ2-7; D perhaps matches TRBD2 (5 bases). The CDR3 spans 11 residues. Deletions cut 4 bases from V and 1 base from J, with 5 bases between. CDR1 is SQVTM, CDR2 ANQGSEA, per germline.

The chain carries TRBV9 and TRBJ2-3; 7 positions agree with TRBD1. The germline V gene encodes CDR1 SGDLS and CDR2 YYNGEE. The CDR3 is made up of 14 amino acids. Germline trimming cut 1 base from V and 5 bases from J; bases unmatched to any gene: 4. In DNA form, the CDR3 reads TGTGCCAGCAGCGTAAGGCAGGGGGTAGATACGCAGTATTTT. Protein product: CASSVRQGVDTQYF.

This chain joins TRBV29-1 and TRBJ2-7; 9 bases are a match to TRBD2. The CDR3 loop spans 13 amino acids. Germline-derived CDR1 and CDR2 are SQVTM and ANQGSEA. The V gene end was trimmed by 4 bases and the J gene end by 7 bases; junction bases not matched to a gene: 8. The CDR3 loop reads CSVVRGGRSEQYF. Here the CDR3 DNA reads TGCAGCGTTGTGCGGGGGGGCCGTAGTGAGCAGTACTTC.

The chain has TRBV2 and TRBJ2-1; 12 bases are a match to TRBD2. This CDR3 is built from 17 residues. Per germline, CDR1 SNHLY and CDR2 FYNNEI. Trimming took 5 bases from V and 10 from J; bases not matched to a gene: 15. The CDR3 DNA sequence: TGTGCCAGCAGTCCGCGGACTAGCGGGATGGGGGGTTTGGAGCAGTTCTTC. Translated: CASSPRTSGMGGLEQFF. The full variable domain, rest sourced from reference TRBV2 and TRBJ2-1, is EPEVTQTPSHQVTQMGQEVILRCVPISNHLYFYWYRQILGQKVEFLVSFYNNEISEKSEIFDDQFSVERPDGSNFTLKIRSTKLEDSAMYFCASSPRTSGMGGLEQFFGPGTRLTVL.

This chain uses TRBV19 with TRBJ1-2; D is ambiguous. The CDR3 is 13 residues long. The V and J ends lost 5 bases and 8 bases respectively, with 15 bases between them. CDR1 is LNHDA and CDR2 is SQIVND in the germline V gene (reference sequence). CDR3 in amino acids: CASSSEGFDGYTF. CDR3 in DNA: TGTGCCAGTAGTTCGGAGGGATTCGACGGCTACACCTTC. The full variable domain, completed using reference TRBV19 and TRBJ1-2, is DGGITQSPKYLFRKEGQNVTLSCEQNLNHDAMYWYRQDPGQGLRLIYYSQIVNDFQKGDIAEGYSVSREKKESFPLTVTSAQKNPTAFYLCASSSEGFDGYTFGSGTRLTVV.

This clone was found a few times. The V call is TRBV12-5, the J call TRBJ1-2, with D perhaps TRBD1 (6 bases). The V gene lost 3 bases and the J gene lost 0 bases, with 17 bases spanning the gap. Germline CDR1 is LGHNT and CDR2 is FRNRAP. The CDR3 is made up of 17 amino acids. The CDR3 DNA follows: TGTGCTAGTGGTTTTCGGGGGGGGCCCCTTACTAACTATGGCTACACCTTC. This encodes CASGFRGGPLTNYGYTF.

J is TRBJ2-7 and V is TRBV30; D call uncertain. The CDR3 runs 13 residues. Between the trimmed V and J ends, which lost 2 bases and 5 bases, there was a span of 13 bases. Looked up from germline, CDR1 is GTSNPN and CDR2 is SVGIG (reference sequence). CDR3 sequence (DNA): TGTGCCTGGAGTAGGTCGGGTCTTAACGAGCAGTACTTC. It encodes CAWSRSGLNEQYF.

The CDR3 is CASTVSSGANVLTF. Written as DNA, the CDR3 is TGTGCCAGCACCGTATCCTCTGGGGCCAACGTCCTGACTTTC. The chain has TRBV7-2 and TRBJ2-6; D not certain. V lost 7 bases to trimming and J lost 0 bases, with 7 bases between them. The CDR3 contains 14 residues. CDR1 SGHTA and CDR2 FQGNSA come from the germline V gene.

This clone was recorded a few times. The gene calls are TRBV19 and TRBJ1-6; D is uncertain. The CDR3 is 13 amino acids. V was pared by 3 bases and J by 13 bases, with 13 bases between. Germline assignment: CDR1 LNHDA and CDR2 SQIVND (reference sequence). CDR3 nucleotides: TGTGCCAGTAGTATTCGGGTCCCCTTCCCCCTCCACTTT. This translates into CASSIRVPFPLHF.

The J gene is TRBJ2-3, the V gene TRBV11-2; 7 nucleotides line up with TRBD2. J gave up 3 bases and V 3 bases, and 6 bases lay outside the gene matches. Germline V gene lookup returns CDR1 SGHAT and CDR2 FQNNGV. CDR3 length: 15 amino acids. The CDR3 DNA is TGTGCCAGCAGCTTGGCGGGAGTAGGGACAGATACGCAGTATTTT. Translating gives CASSLAGVGTDTQYF.

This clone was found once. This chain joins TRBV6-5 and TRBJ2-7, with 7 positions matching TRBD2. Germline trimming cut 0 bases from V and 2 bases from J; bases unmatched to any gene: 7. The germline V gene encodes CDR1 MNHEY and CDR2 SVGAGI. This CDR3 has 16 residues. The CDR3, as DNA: TGTGCCAGCAGTTACTCGCTCCCTAGCGGTACCTACGAGCAGTACTTC. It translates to CASSYSLPSGTYEQYF.

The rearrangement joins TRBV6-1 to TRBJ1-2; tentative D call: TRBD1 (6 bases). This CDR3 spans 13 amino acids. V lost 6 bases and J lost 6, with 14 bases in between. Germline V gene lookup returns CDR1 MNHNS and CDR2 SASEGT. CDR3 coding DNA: TGTGCCAGCAGGGGAACAGGGTTGGATGGCTACACCTTC. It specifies CASRGTGLDGYTF.

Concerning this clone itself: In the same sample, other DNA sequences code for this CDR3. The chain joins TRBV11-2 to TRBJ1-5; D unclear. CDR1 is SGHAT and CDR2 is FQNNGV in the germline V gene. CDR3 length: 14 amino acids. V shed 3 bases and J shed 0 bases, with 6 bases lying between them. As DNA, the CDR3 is TGTGCCAGCAGCTTTGCGGATAGCAATCAGCCCCAGCATTTT. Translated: CASSFADSNQPQHF.

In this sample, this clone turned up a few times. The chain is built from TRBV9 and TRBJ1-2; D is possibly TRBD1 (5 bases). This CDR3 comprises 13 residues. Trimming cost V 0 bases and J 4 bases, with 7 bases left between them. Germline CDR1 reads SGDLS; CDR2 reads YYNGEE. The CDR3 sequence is CASSVGQTYGYTF. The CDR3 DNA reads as TGTGCCAGCAGCGTAGGACAGACCTATGGCTACACCTTC.

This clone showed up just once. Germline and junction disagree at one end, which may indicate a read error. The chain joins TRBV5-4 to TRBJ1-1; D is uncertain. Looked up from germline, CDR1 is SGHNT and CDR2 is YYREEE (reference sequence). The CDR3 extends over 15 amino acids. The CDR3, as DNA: TGTGTCAGCAGCTTTTTCGACAAACCGAACACTGAAGCTTTCTTT. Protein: CVSSFFDKPNTEAFF.

This CDR3 is CASSQAQNRDYVYEQYF. CDR3 in DNA: TGCGCCAGCAGCCAGGCTCAGAACCGGGACTATGTCTACGAGCAGTACTTC. The rearrangement uses TRBV4-1 and TRBJ2-7; the match to TRBD2 covers 7 bases. V shed 3 bases and J 3 bases; nucleotides not matched to a gene: 14. Germline CDR1 and CDR2: MGHRA and YSYEKL. The CDR3 is 17 residues long.

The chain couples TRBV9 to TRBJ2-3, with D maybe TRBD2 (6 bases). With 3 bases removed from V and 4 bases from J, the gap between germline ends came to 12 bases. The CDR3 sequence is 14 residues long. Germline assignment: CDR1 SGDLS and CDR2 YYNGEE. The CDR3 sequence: CASSAQLASDTQYF. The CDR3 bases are TGTGCCAGCAGCGCCCAACTAGCATCAGATACGCAGTATTTT. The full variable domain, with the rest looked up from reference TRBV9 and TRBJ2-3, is DSGVTQTPKHLITATGQRVTLRCSPRSGDLSVYWYQQSLDQGLQFLIQYYNGEERAKGNILERFSAQQFPDLHSELNLSSLELGDSALYFCASSAQLASDTQYFGPGTRLTVL.

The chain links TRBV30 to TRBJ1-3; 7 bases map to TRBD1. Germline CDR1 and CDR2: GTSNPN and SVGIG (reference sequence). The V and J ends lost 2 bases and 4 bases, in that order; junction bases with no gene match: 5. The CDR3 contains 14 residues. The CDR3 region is CAWSKFRGGNTIYF. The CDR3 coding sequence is TGTGCCTGGAGTAAATTCAGGGGGGGAAACACCATATATTTT.

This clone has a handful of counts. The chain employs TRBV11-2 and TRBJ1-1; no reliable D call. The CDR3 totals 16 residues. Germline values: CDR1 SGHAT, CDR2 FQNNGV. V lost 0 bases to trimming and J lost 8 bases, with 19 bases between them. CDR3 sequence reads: CASSLDPTAKVLEAFF. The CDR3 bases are TGTGCCAGCAGCTTAGATCCGACCGCAAAAGTACTAGAAGCTTTCTTT. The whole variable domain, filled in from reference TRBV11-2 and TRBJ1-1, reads EAGVAQSPRYKIIEKRQSVAFWCNPISGHATLYWYQQILGQGPKLLIQFQNNGVVDDSQLPKDRFSAERLKGVDSTLKIQPAKLEDSAVYLCASSLDPTAKVLEAFFGQGTRLTVV.

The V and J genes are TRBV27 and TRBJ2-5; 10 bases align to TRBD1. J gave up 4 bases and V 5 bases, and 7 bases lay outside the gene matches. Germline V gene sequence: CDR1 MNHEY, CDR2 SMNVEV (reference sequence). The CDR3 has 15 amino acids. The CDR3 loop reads CASSIGGTGVETQYF. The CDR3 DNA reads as TGTGCCAGCAGTATTGGCGGGACAGGGGTAGAGACCCAGTACTTC.